These 26 T cell receptor beta chains were sequenced from one sample in a study of regulatory T cells in long-lasting Graves disease (dated by TCRdb to the early 2020s). This sample's time point label indicates: persistent/refractory GD, antithyroid drugs over 5 years with positive TRAb. For both TCR sequencing and RNA sequencing, RNA was extracted from PBMCs in TRIzol. The protocol used for the library was multiplex PCR. Data came from an Illumina HiSeq 4000. TCR beta libraries were built with iRepertoire HTBI primers and Arm-PCR amplification of CDR3 regions. The raw public data were reprocessed by TCRdb itself: fastp quality trimming at Q25, MiXCR clonotype calling, in-frame beta chains only. Identical CDR3 proteins give one entry, which carries the most common genes and DNA. The sample table contains 350,000 to 500,000 distinct CDR3 sequences; only one count was recorded for roughly a fifth of them. Roughly an eighth of the sample is held by the ten biggest clonotypes.

The sequences come from peripheral blood mononuclear cells (PBMCs), collected when the disease was refractory, from a patient treated with antithyroid drugs. These TCRs come from a female donor with Graves disease.

Regarding this clonotype: Relative to the germline gene, one junction end is altered; a read error may explain this. The chain employs TRBV6-1 and TRBJ1-4, with D unclear. Germline CDR1 is MNHNS and CDR2 is SASEGT. CDR3 length: 16 residues. The CDR3 here is CASSPGRIATDEKLFF. In nucleotides, the CDR3 is TGTGCCAGCAGTCCTGGCCGGATAGCAACTGATGAAAAACTGTTTTTT.

Many counts were recorded for this clonotype. The chain combines TRBV29-1 with TRBJ2-5; the D call may be TRBD1 or TRBD2 (5 bases each). The CDR3 runs 13 residues. The V gene lost 5 bases and the J gene lost 7 bases, with 17 bases spanning the gap. Per germline, CDR1 SQVTM and CDR2 ANQGSEA. CDR3 loop: CSVRDPLTWTQYF. CDR3 bases: TGCAGCGTTCGGGACCCTCTAACGTGGACCCAGTACTTC.

This clonotype was detected many times. J is TRBJ1-5 and V is TRBV28; TRBD1 might be the D (5 bases). Germline CDR1 reads MDHEN; CDR2 reads SYDVKM. The CDR3 runs 14 residues. Trimming pared 2 bases from V and 8 bases from J, leaving 13 bases between. CDR3 in DNA: TGTGCCAGCAGTTTAGAGGGACCCAGGGAGCCCCAGCATTTT. This translates into CASSLEGPREPQHF.

This clonotype was detected ten times or more. The J gene is TRBJ1-2, the V gene TRBV7-2; D is possibly TRBD1 (6 bases). The V and J ends lost 6 bases and 2 bases respectively, with 13 bases between them. Germline CDR1 reads SGHTA; CDR2 reads FQGNSA. The CDR3 is 14 residues long. The CDR3 protein is CASSSTGRNYGYTF. CDR3 in DNA: TGTGCCAGCAGTTCGACAGGCCGCAACTATGGCTACACCTTC. The entire variable domain, with the rest obtained from reference TRBV7-2 and TRBJ1-2, is as follows: GAGVSQSPSNKVTEKGKDVELRCDPISGHTALYWYRQSLGQGLEFLIYFQGNSAPDKSGLPSDRFSAERTGGSVSTLTIQRTQQEDSAVYLCASSSTGRNYGYTFGSGTRLTVV.

The chain recombines TRBV20-1 with TRBJ1-5; D not resolved. The V end lost 1 base, the J end lost 5 bases, and 12 bases lay between the germline ends. Germline CDR1 DFQATT, CDR2 SNEGSKA (reference sequence). This CDR3 spans 14 amino acids. The CDR3: CSARVSQADQPQHF. The DNA for the CDR3 is TGCAGTGCTAGAGTCTCGCAGGCGGATCAGCCCCAGCATTTT.

This chain uses TRBV6-1 with TRBJ1-5; D remains unclear. This CDR3 has 13 amino acids. Germline lookup yields CDR1 MNHNS and CDR2 SASEGT. The V and J ends lost 0 bases and 4 bases respectively, with 4 bases between them. The CDR3 coding sequence is TGTGCCAGCAGTGAAGCGAAAAATCAGCCCCAGCATTTT. Translated: CASSEAKNQPQHF.

With regard to this clonotype: This may be a read error, as it is one base from a much larger clone. The V gene is TRBV3-1, the J gene TRBJ1-2; 8 bases are a match to TRBD1. CDR1 and CDR2 (germline): LGHDT, YNNKEL (reference sequence). After removal of 3 bases from V and 4 bases from J, the junction contained 4 bases not matched to a gene. CDR3 length equals 14 residues. This CDR3 is CASSQDDRGYGYTF. The CDR3, as DNA: TGTGCCAGCAGCCAGGATGACAGGGGCTATGGCTACACCTTC.

The genes are TRBV15 and TRBJ2-3; D gene ambiguous. Trimming removed 3 bases at V and 6 bases at J, with 16 bases between. This CDR3 has 15 amino acids. CDR1 LNHNV and CDR2 YYDKDF come from the germline V gene (reference sequence). The CDR3: CATSSRRTTYDTQYF. CDR3 bases: TGTGCCACCAGCAGTCGTCGAACCACGTATGATACGCAGTATTTT. Variable domain in full (rest from reference TRBV15 and TRBJ2-3): DAMVIQNPRYQVTQFGKPVTLSCSQTLNHNVMYWYQQKSSQAPKLLFHYYDKDFNNEADTPDNFQSRRPNTSFCFLDIRSPGLGDTAMYLCATSSRRTTYDTQYFGPGTRLTVL.

This clonotype was observed many times. This rearrangement joins TRBV28 to TRBJ1-2; D perhaps matches TRBD1 (5 bases). The CDR3 has 14 amino acids. Trimming cost V 2 bases and J 5 bases, with 12 bases left between them. Germline V gene sequence: CDR1 MDHEN, CDR2 SYDVKM. CDR3 DNA: TGTGCCAGCAGTTTAACAGGAACGGGTTATGGCTACACCTTC. It encodes CASSLTGTGYGYTF.

In this sample, this clonotype turned up many times. Sequence at one end of the junction differs from germline and may be a read error. This chain connects TRBV5-1 to TRBJ2-7; 13 bases match TRBD2. CDR3 size: 15 residues. Germline CDR1 and CDR2: SGHRS and YFSETQ. CDR3 DNA: TGTGCCAGCAGTTGGACTAGCGGGAGCTCCTACGAGCAGTACTTC. It yields the protein CASSWTSGSSYEQYF.

The V gene is TRBV7-9, the J gene TRBJ1-1; D call uncertain. There are 12 residues in the CDR3. Per germline, CDR1 SEHNR and CDR2 FQNEAQ (reference sequence). Deletions cut 7 bases from V and 4 bases from J, with 10 bases between. The CDR3 DNA sequence: TGTGCCAGCACCAGAGAGAGCACTGAAGCTTTCTTT. This encodes CASTRESTEAFF.

This clonotype was counted many times. The chain carries TRBV6-2 or TRBV6-3 and TRBJ2-7, with 11 bases lining up with TRBD2. Germline CDR1 reads MNHEY; CDR2 reads SVGEGT. The V and J ends lost 0 bases and 2 bases, in that order; junction bases with no gene match: 3. The CDR3 spans 16 residues. The CDR3 DNA reads TGTGCCAGCAGTTACTCTAGCGGGAGGGCCGCCTACGAGCAGTACTTC. Its translation is CASSYSSGRAAYEQYF.

V is TRBV4-1 and J is TRBJ1-1; tentatively, D is TRBD1 (5 bases). The CDR3 has 16 residues. Germline values: CDR1 MGHRA, CDR2 YSYEKL. Trimming stripped 0 bases from V and 1 base from J, with 12 bases between. The CDR3 DNA sequence: TGCGCCAGCAGCCAAGACAGGGCCCCCTCGAACACTGAAGCTTTCTTT. Translating it yields CASSQDRAPSNTEAFF.

There are many counts of this clonotype. This chain uses TRBV2 with TRBJ1-1, with TRBD1 matching over 11 bases. The trim removed 6 bases at V and 5 bases at J, leaving 5 bases unmatched. The CDR3 sequence is 14 residues long. The germline CDR1 and CDR2 sequences are SNHLY and FYNNEI. As DNA, the CDR3 is TGTGCCAGCAGAGGGACAGGGGGGTGGACTGAAGCTTTCTTT. Encoded protein: CASRGTGGWTEAFF.

V usage is TRBV28 and J usage is TRBJ1-6; TRBD1 matches at 9 bases. The J call could be wrong; TRBJ1-1 is a better fit for the DNA end. CDR1 and CDR2 (germline): MDHEN, SYDVKM. The CDR3 extends over 14 amino acids. The CDR3 DNA is TGTGCCAGTGGGGACGTCGGGACAGGGTACGGAGCTTTCTTT. Its translation is CASGDVGTGYGAFF.

The J gene is TRBJ2-1, the V gene TRBV27; 12 nucleotides agree with TRBD2. CDR3 size: 13 residues. V was pared by 10 bases and J by 9 bases, with 7 bases of the junction left unmatched. Germline V lookup: CDR1 MNHEY, CDR2 SMNVEV (reference sequence). The CDR3 region is CATRTSGIGEQFF. CDR3 nucleotides: TGTGCCACAAGGACTAGCGGGATAGGTGAGCAGTTCTTC.

This clonotype was counted ten times or more. J is TRBJ2-5 and V is TRBV6-1; the D gene is possibly TRBD1 (5 bases). Germline V lookup: CDR1 MNHNS, CDR2 SASEGT. V was cut by 5 bases and J by 1 base, with 14 bases left in between. This CDR3 contains 15 residues. The CDR3 reads CASSQSEGAQETQYF. CDR3 sequence (DNA): TGTGCCAGCAGTCAATCCGAAGGGGCCCAAGAGACCCAGTACTTC.

The chain uses TRBV28 and TRBJ2-3, with D unresolved. The CDR3 is 16 residues long. Trimming took 8 bases from V and 1 from J, leaving 19 bases between them. Germline CDR1 MDHEN, CDR2 SYDVKM. CDR3 nucleotide sequence: TGTGCCAGCCGGCCCCGGGTAGGGCGTCGCACAGATACGCAGTATTTT. Translating gives CASRPRVGRRTDTQYF.

This clonotype was observed at least ten times. The V and J genes are TRBV2 and TRBJ1-5, with D unresolved. The V end lost 4 bases, the J end lost 6 bases, and 16 bases lay between the germline ends. This CDR3 region has 15 residues. Germline V gives CDR1 SNHLY, CDR2 FYNNEI. The CDR3 loop is CASSVEANSGQPQHF. The CDR3 nucleotides read TGTGCCAGCAGTGTCGAGGCCAATTCGGGTCAGCCCCAGCATTTT.

This clonotype was recorded once. One end of the junction fails to match germline, which may point to a read error. The CDR3 nucleotides are TGCAGCGTTGATTCTAGCGGGGTGAACATCGGGGAGCTGTTTTTT. This gives the protein CSVDSSGVNIGELFF. V usage is TRBV29-1 and J usage is TRBJ2-2, with TRBD2 matching 9 bases. Germline CDR1 and CDR2: SQVTM and ANQGSEA. There are 15 residues in the CDR3.

The V gene is TRBV14, the J gene TRBJ2-5, with 8 bases that match TRBD1. Trimming removed 0 bases from V and 4 bases from J; junction bases left unmatched: 10. The CDR3 covers 17 residues. The germline V gene encodes CDR1 SGHDN and CDR2 FVKESK. CDR3 loop: CASSQDGGQGGGETQYF. The CDR3 region has the DNA TGTGCCAGCAGCCAAGATGGAGGACAGGGTGGTGGAGAGACCCAGTACTTC.

This clonotype appeared a few times. This sequence joins TRBV5-5 and TRBJ1-5; tentative D call: TRBD1 (5 bases). CDR1 SGHKS and CDR2 YYEKEE come from the germline V gene (reference sequence). The V end lost 2 bases, the J end lost 5 bases, and 11 bases lay between the germline ends. The CDR3 is 14 amino acids. This CDR3 reads CASSLQAVYQPQHF. CDR3 DNA sequence: TGTGCCAGCAGCTTACAGGCCGTTTATCAGCCCCAGCATTTT.

Written as DNA, the CDR3 is TGCAGTGCTAGTCATGGGGGATTTGGGACCCAGTACTTC. As protein: CSASHGGFGTQYF. The chain has TRBV20-1 and TRBJ2-5; tentatively, D is TRBD1 or TRBD2 (5 bases each). This CDR3 has 13 residues. In germline, CDR1 is DFQATT, CDR2 SNEGSKA (reference sequence). Trimming took off 3 bases at V and 7 bases at J, with 15 bases between the two ends.

This clonotype has at least ten counts. In DNA form, the CDR3 reads TGTGCCAGCAGTAACTTCAGGGGGCTACCGACAGATACGCAGTATTTT. Encoded protein: CASSNFRGLPTDTQYF. This sequence joins TRBV27 and TRBJ2-3; 8 bases agree with TRBD1. The junction had 10 bases not matched to a gene; V was cut back by 5 bases and J by 3 bases. The CDR3 totals 16 residues. Germline CDR1 MNHEY, CDR2 SMNVEV (reference sequence).

In this sample, this clonotype turned up a few times. The chain links TRBV5-1 to TRBJ1-4; D may be TRBD1 (6 bases). Germline-derived CDR1 and CDR2 are SGHRS and YFSETQ. This CDR3 has 14 residues. V lost 3 bases and J 6 bases, leaving 12 bases between the germline ends. The CDR3 sequence is CASSSGGAYEKLFF. CDR3 DNA sequence: TGCGCCAGCAGCTCCGGGGGGGCATATGAAAAACTGTTTTTT.

The table lists this clonotype with many counts. The chain is built from TRBV27 and TRBJ2-7; no clear D. V lost 6 bases and J 3 bases, leaving 12 bases between the germline ends. The CDR3 is made up of 13 amino acids. Germline-derived CDR1 and CDR2 are MNHEY and SMNVEV (reference sequence). Here the CDR3 reads CASSRGPVYEQYF. CDR3 sequence (DNA): TGTGCCAGCAGCCGCGGTCCCGTCTACGAGCAGTACTTC.